Below, 31 T cell receptor beta chains from the same sample are listed, as sequenced in a study of beta chain features in type 1 diabetes. Study observations and caveats: Shortening that was moderate but significant affected the TCRB CDR3s of Type 1 diabetes patients in all four CD4+ subsets.

These TCRs' antigens remain unknown. The whole isolated RNA underwent reverse transcription, so sequencing captured expressed TCRB transcripts. The data were produced by immunoSEQ multiplex PCR, yet TCRdb's version contains in-frame clones alone and is incomplete. Of 680,000 or so clones detected, under 15% appear once; the ten largest clones hold less than 0.025%. Specimen: naive CD4+ T cells from blood. All receptors derive from a man aged 18-30 years with type 1 diabetes.

The chain employs TRBV30 and TRBJ1-5; no reliable D call. Germline V CDR1 and CDR2: GTSNPN, SVGIG (reference sequence). V was trimmed by 2 bases and J by 4 bases, leaving 9 bases between them. The CDR3 totals 13 residues. CDR3 sequence reads: CAWSSPGNQPQHF. CDR3 sequence (DNA): TGTGCCTGGAGTTCCCCTGGGAATCAGCCCCAGCATTTT.

V is TRBV6-6 and J is TRBJ1-5, with D hard to call. Trimming left V 8 bases short and J 0 bases short, with 8 bases between. This CDR3 is built from 13 residues. CDR1 and CDR2 (germline): MNHNY, SVGAGI (reference sequence). CDR3 coding DNA: TGTGCCAGCCACTTGGTTAGCAATCAGCCCCAGCATTTT. Protein product: CASHLVSNQPQHF.

This chain joins TRBV30 and TRBJ1-6, with D possibly being TRBD1 (6 bases). CDR1 and CDR2 (germline): GTSNPN, SVGIG (reference sequence). The V gene lost 1 base and the J gene lost 0 bases, with 10 bases spanning the gap. The length of the CDR3 is 16 residues. The CDR3 DNA follows: TGTGCCTGGAGTGCCGGGGGGCGCTCCTATAATTCACCCCTCCACTTT. Its translation is CAWSAGGRSYNSPLHF.

The chain links TRBV7-9 to TRBJ1-2; D is ambiguous. Trimming took off 3 bases at V and 6 bases at J, with 14 bases between the two ends. Looked up from germline, CDR1 is SEHNR and CDR2 is FQNEAQ (reference sequence). CDR3 length equals 14 residues. CDR3 coding DNA: TGTGCCAGCAGCTTCGACGGTCTCTTGGATGGCTACACCTTC. This sequence encodes CASSFDGLLDGYTF. Full variable domain (rest looked up from reference TRBV7-9 and TRBJ1-2): DTGVSQNPRHKITKRGQNVTFRCDPISEHNRLYWYRQTLGQGPEFLTYFQNEAQLEKSRLLSDRFSAERPKGSFSTLEIQRTEQGDSAMYLCASSFDGLLDGYTFGSGTRLTVV.

The table lists this clone with a few counts. The genes are TRBV4-1 and TRBJ2-5, with D unclear. Trimming removed 1 base at V and 5 bases at J, with 11 bases between. CDR1 MGHRA and CDR2 YSYEKL come from the germline V gene. The CDR3 spans 14 residues. Here the CDR3 reads CASSQVSAAETQYF. CDR3 nucleotides: TGCGCCAGCAGCCAAGTGAGCGCTGCGGAGACCCAGTACTTC.

The rearrangement uses TRBV30 and TRBJ1-1; D is possibly TRBD1 (5 bases). CDR1 is GTSNPN, CDR2 SVGIG, per germline (reference sequence). V lost 7 bases, J lost 1 base, and 13 bases lay in between. The CDR3 is 13 residues long. For the CDR3, the DNA is TGTGCCTTGGGGGAGTCGGCGAACACTGAAGCTTTCTTT. Protein: CALGESANTEAFF.

This clone was seen more than once but under ten times. V and J are TRBV6-5 and TRBJ1-5; a possible D gene is TRBD1 (6 bases). Germline CDR1 is MNHEY and CDR2 is SVGAGI. The ends were cut back, 6 bases at V and 4 bases at J, with 13 bases in the middle. CDR3 length: 14 amino acids. CDR3 in amino acids: CASSLIQGNQPQHF. The DNA of the CDR3 is TGTGCCAGCAGCTTAATACAGGGAAATCAGCCCCAGCATTTT.

The rearrangement joins TRBV13 to TRBJ1-1; possibly TRBD1 for D (5 bases). Trimming took off 5 bases at V and 4 bases at J, with 17 bases between the two ends. Germline CDR1 PRHDT, CDR2 FYEKMQ (reference sequence). The CDR3 has 15 residues. CDR3 in DNA: TGTGCCAGCAGCCGCGGGACGCCCCGGGTCACTGAAGCTTTCTTT. Translation gives CASSRGTPRVTEAFF. Supplemented by reference TRBV13 and TRBJ1-1, the full variable domain reads AAGVIQSPRHLIKEKRETATLKCYPIPRHDTVYWYQQGPGQDPQFLISFYEKMQSDKGSIPDRFSAQQFSDYHSELNMSSLELGDSALYFCASSRGTPRVTEAFFGQGTRLTVV.

In this sample, this clone turned up a few times. V and J are TRBV30 and TRBJ2-1; TRBD1 is a possible D gene (6 bases). Germline-derived CDR1 and CDR2 are GTSNPN and SVGIG (reference sequence). CDR3 length: 14 residues. V was shortened by 0 bases and J by 7 bases, with 13 bases between the two germline ends. CDR3 sequence reads: CAWSVIQGLNEQFF. The CDR3 DNA reads TGTGCCTGGAGTGTAATACAGGGCCTTAATGAGCAGTTCTTC.

The chain combines TRBV28 with TRBJ2-7; 11 bases are shared with TRBD2. CDR3 size: 14 residues. Germline assignment: CDR1 MDHEN and CDR2 SYDVKM. Germline trimming cut 6 bases from V and 3 bases from J; bases unmatched to any gene: 4. The CDR3 DNA is TGTGCCAGCAGAACCACTAGCGGGGGCTACGAGCAGTACTTC. Its protein is CASRTTSGGYEQYF.

This clone was found a few times. The chain is built from TRBV5-8 and TRBJ2-4, with D perhaps being TRBD1 or TRBD2 (5 bases each). Per germline, CDR1 SGHTS and CDR2 YDEGEE. V dropped 9 bases and J dropped 1 base, with 8 bases sitting between them. This CDR3 region has 12 residues. The CDR3: CATREAKNIQYF. For the CDR3, the DNA is TGTGCCACCAGGGAGGCCAAAAACATTCAGTACTTC.

This clone has a handful of counts. The genes are TRBV29-1 and TRBJ1-6; unclear D gene. Germline loops: CDR1 SQVTM, CDR2 ANQGSEA. This CDR3 spans 15 amino acids. V shed 3 bases and J shed 3 bases, with 12 bases lying between them. The CDR3 DNA sequence: TGCAGCGTTGAGGCAGCAACCTTCTATAATTCACCCCTCCACTTT. It specifies CSVEAATFYNSPLHF. Together with reference TRBV29-1 and TRBJ1-6, the CDR3 gives the full variable domain: SAVISQKPSRDICQRGTSLTIQCQVDSQVTMMFWYRQQPGQSLTLIATANQGSEATYESGFVIDKFPISRPNLTFSTLTVSNMSPEDSSIYLCSVEAATFYNSPLHFGNGTRLTVT.

This clone was recorded a few times. The rearrangement links TRBV30 to TRBJ2-3; no firm D call. The CDR3 loop spans 15 amino acids. Germline V CDR1 and CDR2: GTSNPN, SVGIG (reference sequence). Trimming pared 2 bases from V and 2 bases from J, leaving 14 bases between. The CDR3 sequence is CAWSSVQTFTDTQYF. Here the CDR3 DNA reads TGTGCCTGGAGTTCGGTACAGACCTTCACAGATACGCAGTATTTT.

This clone was detected a few times. For the CDR3, the DNA is TGTGCCAGCAGCCAAGATTCCGGGGCCAACGAGCAGTACTTC. Its translation: CASSQDSGANEQYF. V is TRBV4-2 and J is TRBJ2-7; TRBD1 or TRBD2 may be the D gene (5 bases each). V lost 0 bases, J lost 5 bases, and 11 bases lay in between. Germline CDR1 and CDR2: LGHNA and YNFKEQ. This CDR3 region has 14 residues.

This clone was counted a few times. V usage is TRBV7-9 and J usage is TRBJ2-1; no clear D. Trimming shortened V by 2 bases and J by 10 bases, and 9 bases separated the two germline ends. CDR1 SEHNR and CDR2 FQNEAQ come from the germline V gene (reference sequence). The CDR3 has 12 residues. The CDR3 bases are TGTGCCAGCAGCTTACAGGTCAGGGAGCAGTTCTTC. It translates to CASSLQVREQFF.

V gene TRBV5-1 combines with J gene TRBJ2-1; the match to TRBD2 covers 8 bases. With 0 bases clipped from V and 7 bases from J, the junction kept 12 bases outside the gene matches. The CDR3 totals 17 residues. Germline V CDR1 and CDR2: SGHRS, YFSETQ. The CDR3 is CASSLALRGAYSNEQFF. The CDR3 DNA follows: TGCGCCAGCAGCTTGGCCTTGCGGGGGGCCTATTCAAATGAGCAGTTCTTC.

J is TRBJ1-6 and V is TRBV11-2; D is unclear. V lost 6 bases, J lost 6 bases, and 12 bases lay in between. The CDR3 loop spans 14 amino acids. Per the germline V gene, CDR1 is SGHAT and CDR2 is FQNNGV. The CDR3 region is CASRPITPNSPLHF. CDR3 sequence (DNA): TGTGCCAGCAGACCAATTACCCCTAATTCACCCCTCCACTTT. Full variable domain (outside the CDR3, taken from reference TRBV11-2 and TRBJ1-6): EAGVAQSPRYKIIEKRQSVAFWCNPISGHATLYWYQQILGQGPKLLIQFQNNGVVDDSQLPKDRFSAERLKGVDSTLKIQPAKLEDSAVYLCASRPITPNSPLHFGNGTRLTVT.

The V gene is TRBV28, the J gene TRBJ1-1; unclear D gene. V lost 6 bases, J lost 3 bases, and 8 bases lay in between. The germline V gene encodes CDR1 MDHEN and CDR2 SYDVKM. There are 12 residues in the CDR3. The CDR3 DNA sequence: TGTGCCAGCAGGGAAGCGGACACTGAAGCTTTCTTT. Translated, it gives CASREADTEAFF.

The chain recombines TRBV30 with TRBJ1-4; no definite D call. Per the germline V gene, CDR1 is GTSNPN and CDR2 is SVGIG (reference sequence). Trimming removed 1 base from V and 4 bases from J, with 1 base in between. This CDR3 region has 11 residues. The CDR3 DNA sequence: TGTGCCTGGAGTGATAATGAAAAACTGTTTTTT. Encoded protein: CAWSDNEKLFF.

This chain joins TRBV9 and TRBJ1-3; no definite D call. V lost 0 bases to trimming and J lost 0 bases, with 13 bases between them. CDR3 length: 17 residues. Germline CDR1 and CDR2: SGDLS and YYNGEE. The CDR3 sequence: CASSVGTARLSGNTIYF. DNA of the CDR3: TGTGCCAGCAGCGTAGGGACGGCCCGACTCTCTGGAAACACCATATATTTT.

The chain joins TRBV5-1 to TRBJ2-2, with D maybe TRBD2 (5 bases). The CDR3 is made up of 15 amino acids. Per germline, CDR1 SGHRS and CDR2 YFSETQ. V was pared by 2 bases and J by 6 bases, with 14 bases between. DNA of the CDR3: TGCGCCAGCAGCTTCTCTCGAGGACTTCCCGGGGAGCTGTTTTTT. Its protein is CASSFSRGLPGELFF.

In this sample, this clone turned up a few times. V is TRBV28 and J is TRBJ1-2; 9 bases agree with TRBD1. Germline loops: CDR1 MDHEN, CDR2 SYDVKM. This CDR3 is 12 amino acids long. The CDR3 DNA follows: TGTGGTATACAGGGGGCTCACTATGGCTACACCTTC. It yields the protein CGIQGAHYGYTF.

V and J are TRBV5-4 and TRBJ1-6, with D tentatively TRBD1 (5 bases). Deletions cut 0 bases from V and 9 bases from J, with 13 bases between. The CDR3 runs to 15 residues. Germline CDR1 SGHNT, CDR2 YYREEE (reference sequence). The CDR3 protein is CASSLAGQGFSPLHF. In nucleotides, the CDR3 is TGTGCCAGCAGCTTGGCCGGGCAGGGATTTTCACCCCTCCACTTT.

V and J are TRBV4-1 and TRBJ1-5, with 8 bases fitting TRBD1. Germline CDR1 is MGHRA and CDR2 is YSYEKL. V trimming: 4 bases; J trimming: 7 bases; junction bases outside the gene matches: 9. The CDR3 extends over 15 amino acids. The CDR3 DNA reads as TGCGCCAGCAGCCGATCCGACAGGGGTGAACAGCCCCAGCATTTT. Protein sequence: CASSRSDRGEQPQHF.

This clone was counted only a few times. This chain connects TRBV7-2 to TRBJ2-5, with unresolved D. Germline lookup yields CDR1 SGHTA and CDR2 FQGNSA. V was trimmed by 2 bases and J by 1 base, leaving 8 bases between them. This CDR3 spans 14 amino acids. The CDR3 is CASSLPNLQETQYF. CDR3 DNA sequence: TGTGCCAGCAGCTTACCTAATCTCCAAGAGACCCAGTACTTC.

This clone was found a few times. This chain joins TRBV7-9 and TRBJ2-1; D uncertain. Between the trimmed V and J ends, which lost 1 base and 6 bases, there was a span of 7 bases. Germline CDR1 reads SEHNR; CDR2 reads FQNEAQ (reference sequence). CDR3 length: 13 residues. The CDR3 loop is CASSLVQTNEQFF. The CDR3 region has the DNA TGTGCCAGCAGCTTAGTACAGACCAATGAGCAGTTCTTC.

This rearrangement joins TRBV7-9 to TRBJ2-3; weak D call: TRBD1 (6 bases). The CDR3 is made up of 14 amino acids. Trimming removed 5 bases from V and 5 bases from J, with 14 bases in between. Germline loops: CDR1 SEHNR, CDR2 FQNEAQ (reference sequence). CDR3 nucleotides: TGTGCCAGCAGCACACCAAACAGGGTAGATACGCAGTATTTT. Protein sequence: CASSTPNRVDTQYF.

In this sample, this clone turned up a few times. This rearrangement joins TRBV30 to TRBJ2-5; D is unresolved. Germline V gene lookup returns CDR1 GTSNPN and CDR2 SVGIG (reference sequence). This CDR3 contains 11 residues. Trimming shortened V by 3 bases and J by 5 bases, and 7 bases separated the two germline ends. Written as DNA, the CDR3 is TGTGCCTGGAGGGTCGGGGAGACCCAGTACTTC. Amino acid sequence: CAWRVGETQYF.

The rearrangement joins TRBV29-1 to TRBJ2-1, with D unclear. V was pared by 4 bases and J by 4 bases, with 20 bases between. Germline CDR1 and CDR2: SQVTM and ANQGSEA. CDR3 length: 16 amino acids. CDR3 DNA: TGCAGCGTTGGTCATGGGCAGATTGGGCCTTACAATGAGCAGTTCTTC. It yields the protein CSVGHGQIGPYNEQFF.

This clone was counted only a few times. Other DNA sequences from this sample encode an identical CDR3 as well. The chain joins TRBV6-5 to TRBJ1-1, with unresolved D. The V gene's germline CDR1 is MNHEY and CDR2 SVGAGI. The ends were cut back, 2 bases at V and 0 bases at J, with 7 bases in the middle. There are 14 residues in the CDR3. The CDR3 DNA reads as TGTGCCAGCAGTTACGCCCAGATGAACACTGAAGCTTTCTTT. Its protein is CASSYAQMNTEAFF.

This clone came up a few times. This chain joins TRBV6-1 and TRBJ1-1, with D unresolved. The ends were cut back, 2 bases at V and 5 bases at J, with 9 bases in the middle. There are 13 residues in the CDR3. CDR1 is MNHNS and CDR2 is SASEGT in the germline V gene. The CDR3 reads CASSETEQTEAFF. As DNA, the CDR3 is TGTGCCAGCAGTGAAACAGAACAGACTGAAGCTTTCTTT.